Listed below are T cell receptor beta chains from one sample, sequenced in a study of OX40 agonist ivuxolimab in advanced cancers. The table came from immunoSEQ multiplex PCR; TCRdb's copy has only in-frame clones and leaves some out. The repertoire holds roughly 58,000 clones, with 93% as singletons. The sequences come from CD4+ or CD8+ T cells sorted from blood, collected in a trial of the OX40 agonist ivuxolimab. The receptor source for this set is an adult with an advanced solid tumor such as melanoma, head and neck, liver or kidney cancer. CDR3s include the opening cysteine and the closing phenylalanine or tryptophan. Fields, in order: CDR3 length, clone size, D gene, J gene, V gene, CDR3 protein, CDR3 DNA. A D gene is named only where the DNA matches it firmly. Clone size is shown for a subset of rows, as once, few, many or a class of expanded clone.

CDR3 length: 17
clone size: .
D gene: TRBD1
J gene: TRBJ2-3
V gene: TRBV28
CDR3 protein: CASSAIDRGVGTDTQYF
CDR3 DNA: TGTGCCAGCAGTGCTATTGACAGGGGTGTCGGCACAGATACGCAGTATTTT

CDR3 length: 13
clone size: .
D gene: .
J gene: TRBJ2-1
V gene: TRBV13
CDR3 protein: CASHGGSYNEQFF
CDR3 DNA: TGTGCCAGCCATGGGGGTTCCTACAATGAGCAGTTCTTC

CDR3 length: 16
clone size: .
D gene: TRBD1
J gene: TRBJ2-7
V gene: TRBV4-3
CDR3 protein: CASSQDTGRGPYEQYF
CDR3 DNA: TGCGCCAGCAGCCAAGATACGGGCAGGGGGCCCTACGAGCAGTACTTC

CDR3 length: 16
clone size: once
D gene: TRBD2
J gene: TRBJ2-1
V gene: TRBV9
CDR3 protein: CASSADLAGGYNEQFF
CDR3 DNA: TGTGCCAGCAGCGCAGACCTAGCGGGAGGCTACAATGAGCAGTTCTTC

CDR3 length: 11
clone size: .
D gene: .
J gene: TRBJ2-7
V gene: TRBV7-9
CDR3 protein: CASSVTYEQYF
CDR3 DNA: TGTGCCAGCAGCGTTACCTACGAGCAGTACTTC

CDR3 length: 22
clone size: .
D gene: .
J gene: TRBJ2-3
V gene: TRBV21-1
CDR3 protein: CASSPKPSLTRLAGPSTDTQYF
CDR3 DNA: TGTGCCAGCAGCCCTAAACCATCCTTGACCAGACTAGCGGGGCCTAGCACAGATACGCAGTATTTT

CDR3 length: 17
clone size: .
D gene: .
J gene: TRBJ2-2
V gene: TRBV5-4
CDR3 protein: CASSRPGLRTNTGELFF
CDR3 DNA: TGTGCCAGCAGCCGTCCTGGACTCCGCACGAACACCGGGGAGCTGTTTTTT

CDR3 length: 12
clone size: once
D gene: .
J gene: TRBJ1-1
V gene: TRBV7-8
CDR3 protein: CASSLGRDGAFF
CDR3 DNA: TGTGCCAGCAGCTTGGGTAGGGACGGAGCTTTCTTT

CDR3 length: 12
clone size: .
D gene: TRBD2
J gene: TRBJ2-7
V gene: TRBV7-6
CDR3 protein: CASSPGGYEQYF
CDR3 DNA: TGTGCCAGCAGCCCGGGGGGGTACGAGCAGTACTTC

CDR3 length: 13
clone size: .
D gene: .
J gene: TRBJ2-5
V gene: TRBV5-1
CDR3 protein: CASSFGPSETQYF
CDR3 DNA: TGCGCCAGCAGCTTTGGTCCGTCGGAGACCCAGTACTTC

CDR3 length: 13
clone size: .
D gene: .
J gene: TRBJ2-3
V gene: TRBV7-3
CDR3 protein: CASSLERADTQYF
CDR3 DNA: TGTGCCAGCAGCTTAGAGAGGGCAGATACGCAGTATTTT

CDR3 length: 16
clone size: once
D gene: TRBD2
J gene: TRBJ2-3
V gene: TRBV6-5
CDR3 protein: CASSYGAGGPTDTQYF
CDR3 DNA: TGTGCCAGCAGTTACGGCGCGGGAGGGCCCACAGATACGCAGTATTTT

CDR3 length: 13
clone size: .
D gene: .
J gene: TRBJ2-2
V gene: TRBV7-9
CDR3 protein: CASKGSNTGELFF
CDR3 DNA: TGTGCCAGCAAGGGTTCGAACACCGGGGAGCTGTTTTTT

CDR3 length: 14
clone size: .
D gene: TRBD1
J gene: TRBJ1-5
V gene: TRBV27
CDR3 protein: CASSMTGVGQPQHF
CDR3 DNA: TGTGCCAGCAGTATGACAGGGGTCGGGCAGCCCCAGCATTTT

CDR3 length: 13
clone size: .
D gene: .
J gene: TRBJ1-1
V gene: TRBV29-1
CDR3 protein: CSVEGQGTTEAFF
CDR3 DNA: TGCAGCGTTGAGGGCCAGGGGACCACTGAAGCTTTCTTT

CDR3 length: 13
clone size: .
D gene: TRBD1
J gene: TRBJ2-7
V gene: TRBV6-6
CDR3 protein: CASSPTGMAEQYF
CDR3 DNA: TGTGCCAGCAGTCCGACAGGGATGGCCGAGCAGTACTTC

CDR3 length: 14
clone size: .
D gene: .
J gene: TRBJ1-2
V gene: TRBV28
CDR3 protein: CASSFARGFYGYTF
CDR3 DNA: TGTGCCAGCAGTTTTGCCAGGGGCTTCTATGGCTACACCTTC

CDR3 length: 14
clone size: .
D gene: .
J gene: TRBJ2-2
V gene: TRBV7-6
CDR3 protein: CASSLKATPGELFF
CDR3 DNA: TGTGCCAGCAGCTTAAAGGCCACACCCGGGGAGCTGTTTTTT

CDR3 length: 13
clone size: once
D gene: .
J gene: TRBJ2-1
V gene: TRBV27
CDR3 protein: CASSLTAAPEQFF
CDR3 DNA: TGTGCCAGCAGTTTAACCGCCGCTCCTGAGCAGTTCTTC

CDR3 length: 19
clone size: .
D gene: TRBD2
J gene: TRBJ2-1
V gene: TRBV9
CDR3 protein: CASSAVGVGLAGGHNEQFF
CDR3 DNA: TGTGCCAGCAGCGCTGTCGGCGTTGGACTAGCGGGAGGCCACAATGAGCAGTTCTTC

CDR3 length: 12
clone size: .
D gene: .
J gene: TRBJ1-1
V gene: TRBV7-9
CDR3 protein: CASSPDGLKAFF
CDR3 DNA: TGTGCCAGCAGCCCTGACGGCTTGAAAGCTTTCTTT

CDR3 length: 12
clone size: .
D gene: .
J gene: TRBJ2-7
V gene: TRBV10-3
CDR3 protein: CAIRLYSDEQYF
CDR3 DNA: TGTGCCATCCGTTTATACTCTGACGAGCAGTACTTC

CDR3 length: 15
clone size: .
D gene: .
J gene: TRBJ2-1
V gene: TRBV7-7
CDR3 protein: CASSLVFGRDNEQFF
CDR3 DNA: TGTGCCAGCAGCTTAGTTTTCGGGCGGGACAATGAGCAGTTCTTC

CDR3 length: 17
clone size: .
D gene: TRBD2
J gene: TRBJ2-1
V gene: TRBV9
CDR3 protein: CASSSTFSGSPYNEQFF
CDR3 DNA: TGTGCCAGCAGCTCGACTTTTAGCGGGAGCCCCTACAATGAGCAGTTCTTC

CDR3 length: 13
clone size: .
D gene: .
J gene: TRBJ1-2
V gene: TRBV5-4
CDR3 protein: CASSLRGDYGYTF
CDR3 DNA: TGTGCCAGCAGCCTGAGGGGGGACTATGGCTACACCTTC

CDR3 length: 16
clone size: .
D gene: .
J gene: TRBJ2-2
V gene: TRBV4-3
CDR3 protein: CASSQDGEGNTGELFF
CDR3 DNA: TGCGCCAGCAGCCAAGATGGTGAAGGGAACACCGGGGAGCTGTTTTTT

CDR3 length: 19
clone size: .
D gene: TRBD2
J gene: TRBJ2-2
V gene: TRBV7-6
CDR3 protein: CASSLAPTLAGGPPGELFF
CDR3 DNA: TGTGCCAGCAGCTTAGCCCCTACTCTAGCGGGAGGGCCCCCCGGGGAGCTGTTTTTT

CDR3 length: 14
clone size: .
D gene: .
J gene: TRBJ2-1
V gene: TRBV4-3
CDR3 protein: CASSLRPWGNEQFF
CDR3 DNA: TGCGCCAGCAGCCTCCGACCTTGGGGGAATGAGCAGTTCTTC

CDR3 length: 15
clone size: .
D gene: .
J gene: TRBJ2-7
V gene: TRBV28
CDR3 protein: CASSLRDRIHYEQYF
CDR3 DNA: TGTGCCAGCAGTTTACGCGACAGGATACATTACGAGCAGTACTTC

CDR3 length: 16
clone size: .
D gene: TRBD1
J gene: TRBJ2-7
V gene: TRBV7-9
CDR3 protein: CASSRIPGQGSHEQYF
CDR3 DNA: TGTGCCAGCAGCAGAATCCCGGGACAGGGGTCGCACGAGCAGTACTTC

CDR3 length: 15
clone size: .
D gene: .
J gene: TRBJ2-7
V gene: TRBV19
CDR3 protein: CASSIAAGGDYEQYF
CDR3 DNA: TGTGCCAGTAGTATAGCGGCAGGGGGGGATTACGAGCAGTACTTC

CDR3 length: 16
clone size: once
D gene: TRBD2
J gene: TRBJ2-3
V gene: TRBV5-8
CDR3 protein: CASSLGLAGTGGTQYF
CDR3 DNA: TGTGCCAGCAGCCTAGGACTAGCGGGAACTGGTGGTACGCAGTATTTT

CDR3 length: 9
clone size: .
D gene: .
J gene: TRBJ1-2
V gene: TRBV5-1
CDR3 protein: CAKGGGYTF
CDR3 DNA: TGCGCGAAGGGGGGTGGCTACACCTTC

CDR3 length: 11
clone size: .
D gene: .
J gene: TRBJ1-2
V gene: TRBV4-2
CDR3 protein: CASSQQNGYTF
CDR3 DNA: TGTGCCAGCAGCCAACAGAATGGCTACACCTTC

CDR3 length: 12
clone size: .
D gene: .
J gene: TRBJ2-5
V gene: TRBV5-1
CDR3 protein: CASSDNKETQYF
CDR3 DNA: TGCGCCAGCAGCGACAACAAAGAGACCCAGTACTTC